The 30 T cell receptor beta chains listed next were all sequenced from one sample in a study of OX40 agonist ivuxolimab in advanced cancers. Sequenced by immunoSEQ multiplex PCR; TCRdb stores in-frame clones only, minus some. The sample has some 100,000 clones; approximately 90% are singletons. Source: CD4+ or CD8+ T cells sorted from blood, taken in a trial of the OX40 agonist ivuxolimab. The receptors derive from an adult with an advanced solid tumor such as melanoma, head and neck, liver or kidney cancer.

CDR3 residues: CASSLKTRGTGELFF. The CDR3 nucleotides are TGTGCCAGCAGCTTGAAAACTAGGGGGACCGGGGAGCTGTTTTTT. V and J are TRBV11-1 and TRBJ2-2; D is perhaps TRBD1 (6 bases). CDR1 is SGHAT, CDR2 FQDESV, per germline (reference sequence). Deletions cut 3 bases from V and 5 bases from J, with 13 bases between. The CDR3 runs 15 residues.

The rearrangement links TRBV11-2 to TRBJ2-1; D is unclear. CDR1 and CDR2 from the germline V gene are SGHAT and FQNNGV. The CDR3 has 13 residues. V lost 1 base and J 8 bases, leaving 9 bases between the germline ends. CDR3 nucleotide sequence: TGTGCCAGCAGCTTAGGTGTGTGGGATGAGCAGTTCTTC. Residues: CASSLGVWDEQFF.

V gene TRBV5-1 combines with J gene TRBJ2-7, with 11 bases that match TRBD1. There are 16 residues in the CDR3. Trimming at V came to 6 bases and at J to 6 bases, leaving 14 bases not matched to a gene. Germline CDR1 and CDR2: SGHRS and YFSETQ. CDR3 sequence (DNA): TGCGCCAGCAACCCTTTCGTTGGACAGGGGGCGGTCGAGCAGTACTTC. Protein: CASNPFVGQGAVEQYF.

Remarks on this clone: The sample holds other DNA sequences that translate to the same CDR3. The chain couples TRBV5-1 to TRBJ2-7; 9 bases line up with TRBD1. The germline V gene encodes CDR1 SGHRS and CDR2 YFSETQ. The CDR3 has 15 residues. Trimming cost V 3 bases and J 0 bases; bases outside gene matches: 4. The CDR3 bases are TGCGCCAGCAGCTGGGGACAGGGTCCCTCCTACGAGCAGTACTTC. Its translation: CASSWGQGPSYEQYF.

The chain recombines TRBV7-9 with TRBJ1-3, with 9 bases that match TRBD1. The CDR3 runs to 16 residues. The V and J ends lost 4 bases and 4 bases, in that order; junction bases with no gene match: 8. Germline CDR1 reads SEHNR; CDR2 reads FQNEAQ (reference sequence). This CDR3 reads CASSSSGTGFGNTIYF. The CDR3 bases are TGTGCCAGCAGCTCCTCCGGGACAGGGTTCGGAAACACCATATATTTT.

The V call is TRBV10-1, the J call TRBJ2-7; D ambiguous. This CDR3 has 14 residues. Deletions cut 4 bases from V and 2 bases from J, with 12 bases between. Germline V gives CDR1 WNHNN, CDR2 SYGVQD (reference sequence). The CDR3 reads CASSAGQAAYEQYF. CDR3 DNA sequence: TGCGCCAGCAGTGCTGGGCAGGCAGCCTACGAGCAGTACTTC.

The CDR3 here is CASSLDPLARGNTEAFF. The CDR3 nucleotides read TGCGCCAGCAGCTTGGACCCCCTGGCCAGAGGGAACACTGAAGCTTTCTTT. This chain links TRBV5-1 with TRBJ1-1; D remains unclear. The CDR3 loop spans 17 amino acids. The V gene lost 0 bases and the J gene lost 1 base, with 16 bases spanning the gap. Germline-derived CDR1 and CDR2 are SGHRS and YFSETQ.

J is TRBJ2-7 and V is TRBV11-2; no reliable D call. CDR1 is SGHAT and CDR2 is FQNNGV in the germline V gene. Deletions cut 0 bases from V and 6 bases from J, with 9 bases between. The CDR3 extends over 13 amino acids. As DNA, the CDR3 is TGTGCCAGCAGCTTAGATCGGGTTGGCGAGCAGTACTTC. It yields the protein CASSLDRVGEQYF.

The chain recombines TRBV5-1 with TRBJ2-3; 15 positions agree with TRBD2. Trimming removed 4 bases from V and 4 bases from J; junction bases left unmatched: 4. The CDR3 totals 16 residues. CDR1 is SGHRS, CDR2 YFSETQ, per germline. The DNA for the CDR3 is TGCGCCAGCAGCCCGGGACTAGCGGGAGGCCCAGATACGCAGTATTTT. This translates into CASSPGLAGGPDTQYF.

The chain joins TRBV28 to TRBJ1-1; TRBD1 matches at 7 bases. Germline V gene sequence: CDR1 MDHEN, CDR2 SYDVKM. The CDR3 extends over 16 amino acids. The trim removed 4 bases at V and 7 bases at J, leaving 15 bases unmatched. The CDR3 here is CASSSTGARGLFEAFF. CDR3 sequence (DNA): TGTGCCAGCAGTTCTACAGGGGCGCGAGGCCTTTTTGAAGCTTTCTTT.

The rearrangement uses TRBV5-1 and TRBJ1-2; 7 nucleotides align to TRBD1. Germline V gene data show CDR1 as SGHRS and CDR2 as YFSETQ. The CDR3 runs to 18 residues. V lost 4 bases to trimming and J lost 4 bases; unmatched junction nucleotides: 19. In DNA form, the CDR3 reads TGCGCCAGCAGCCCCTGGTCAGGGGGGGGGACTCTCATCTATGGCTACACCTTC. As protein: CASSPWSGGGTLIYGYTF.

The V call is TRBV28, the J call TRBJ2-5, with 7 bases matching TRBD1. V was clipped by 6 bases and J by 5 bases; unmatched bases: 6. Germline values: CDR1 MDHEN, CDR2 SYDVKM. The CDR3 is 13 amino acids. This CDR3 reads CASRKTGLETQYF. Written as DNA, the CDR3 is TGTGCCAGCAGAAAGACAGGGCTGGAGACCCAGTACTTC.

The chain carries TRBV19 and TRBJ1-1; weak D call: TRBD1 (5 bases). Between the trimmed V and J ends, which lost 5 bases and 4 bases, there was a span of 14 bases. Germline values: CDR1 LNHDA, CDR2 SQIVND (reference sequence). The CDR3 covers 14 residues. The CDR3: CASSLEGHSTEAFF. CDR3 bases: TGTGCCAGTAGTCTGGAGGGGCATAGCACTGAAGCTTTCTTT.

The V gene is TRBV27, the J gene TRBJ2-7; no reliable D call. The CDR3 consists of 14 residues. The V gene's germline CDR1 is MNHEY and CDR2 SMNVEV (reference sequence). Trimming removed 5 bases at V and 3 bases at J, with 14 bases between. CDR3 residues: CASSLRLGSYEQYF. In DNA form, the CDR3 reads TGTGCCAGCAGTCTCCGGTTGGGCAGCTACGAGCAGTACTTC.

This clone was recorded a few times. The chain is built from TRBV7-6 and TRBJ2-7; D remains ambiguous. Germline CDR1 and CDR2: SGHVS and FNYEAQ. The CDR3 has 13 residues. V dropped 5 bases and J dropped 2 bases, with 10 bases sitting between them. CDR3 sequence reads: CASSLARPYEQYF. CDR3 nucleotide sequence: TGTGCCAGCAGCCTGGCCAGACCCTACGAGCAGTACTTC.

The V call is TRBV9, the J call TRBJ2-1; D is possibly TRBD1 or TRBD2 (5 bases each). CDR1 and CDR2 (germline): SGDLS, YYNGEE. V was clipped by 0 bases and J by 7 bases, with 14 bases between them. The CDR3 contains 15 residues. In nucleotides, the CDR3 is TGTGCCAGCAGCGTAGGGACCCAGGGACCGAATGAGCAGTTCTTC. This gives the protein CASSVGTQGPNEQFF. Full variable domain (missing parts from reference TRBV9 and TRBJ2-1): DSGVTQTPKHLITATGQRVTLRCSPRSGDLSVYWYQQSLDQGLQFLIQYYNGEERAKGNILERFSAQQFPDLHSELNLSSLELGDSALYFCASSVGTQGPNEQFFGPGTRLTVL.

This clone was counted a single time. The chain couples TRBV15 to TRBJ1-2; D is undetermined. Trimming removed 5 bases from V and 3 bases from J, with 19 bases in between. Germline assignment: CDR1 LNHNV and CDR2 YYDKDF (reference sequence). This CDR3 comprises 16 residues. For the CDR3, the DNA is TGTGCCACCAGCCACCTCGCGGCCAACGGGGACTATGGCTACACCTTC. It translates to CATSHLAANGDYGYTF.

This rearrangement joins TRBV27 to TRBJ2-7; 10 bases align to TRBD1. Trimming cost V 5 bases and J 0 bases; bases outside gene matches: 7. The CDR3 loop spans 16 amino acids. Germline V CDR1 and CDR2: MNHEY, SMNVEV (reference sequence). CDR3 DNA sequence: TGTGCCAGCAGTCGGATACGGGACAGGGGCTCCTACGAGCAGTACTTC. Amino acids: CASSRIRDRGSYEQYF.

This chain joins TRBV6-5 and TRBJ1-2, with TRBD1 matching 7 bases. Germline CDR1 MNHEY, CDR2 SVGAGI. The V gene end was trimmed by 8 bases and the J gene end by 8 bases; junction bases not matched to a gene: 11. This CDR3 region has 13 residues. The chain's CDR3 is CASRARQGGGYTF. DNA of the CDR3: TGTGCCAGCCGAGCTAGACAGGGTGGCGGCTACACCTTC.

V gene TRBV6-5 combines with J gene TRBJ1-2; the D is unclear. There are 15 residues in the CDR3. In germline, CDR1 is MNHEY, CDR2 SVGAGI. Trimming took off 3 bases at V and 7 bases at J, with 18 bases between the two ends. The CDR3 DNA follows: TGTGCCAGCAGTTATACCTCAGGTGTCGGGCGTGGCTACACCTTC. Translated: CASSYTSGVGRGYTF.

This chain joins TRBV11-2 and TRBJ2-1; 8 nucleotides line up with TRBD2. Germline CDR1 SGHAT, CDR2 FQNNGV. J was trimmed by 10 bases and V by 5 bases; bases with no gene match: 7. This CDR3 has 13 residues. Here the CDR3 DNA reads TGTGCCAGCAGCCCTAGCGGGTACTGGGAGCAGTTCTTC. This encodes CASSPSGYWEQFF. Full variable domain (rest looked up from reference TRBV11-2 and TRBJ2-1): EAGVAQSPRYKIIEKRQSVAFWCNPISGHATLYWYQQILGQGPKLLIQFQNNGVVDDSQLPKDRFSAERLKGVDSTLKIQPAKLEDSAVYLCASSPSGYWEQFFGPGTRLTVL.

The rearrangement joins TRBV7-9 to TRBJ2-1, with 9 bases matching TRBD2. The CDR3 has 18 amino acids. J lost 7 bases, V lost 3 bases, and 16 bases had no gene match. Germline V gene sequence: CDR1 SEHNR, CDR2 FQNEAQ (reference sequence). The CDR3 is CASSLKARLAGKVNEQFF. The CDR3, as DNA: TGTGCCAGCAGCTTGAAAGCTCGCCTAGCGGGAAAGGTAAATGAGCAGTTCTTC. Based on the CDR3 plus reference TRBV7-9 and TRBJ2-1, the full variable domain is DTGVSQNPRHKITKRGQNVTFRCDPISEHNRLYWYRQTLGQGPEFLTYFQNEAQLEKSRLLSDRFSAERPKGSFSTLEIQRTEQGDSAMYLCASSLKARLAGKVNEQFFGPGTRLTVL.

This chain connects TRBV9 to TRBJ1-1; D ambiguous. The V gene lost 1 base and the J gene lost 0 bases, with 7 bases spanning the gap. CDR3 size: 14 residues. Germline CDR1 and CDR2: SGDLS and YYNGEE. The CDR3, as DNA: TGTGCCAGCAGCGTATACTCGGTGAACACTGAAGCTTTCTTT. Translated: CASSVYSVNTEAFF.

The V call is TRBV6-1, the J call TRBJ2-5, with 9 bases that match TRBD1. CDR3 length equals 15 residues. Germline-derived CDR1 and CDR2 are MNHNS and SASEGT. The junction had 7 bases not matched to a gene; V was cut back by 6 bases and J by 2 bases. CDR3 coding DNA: TGTGCCAGCAGCAGACAGGGACAGGGACAAGAGACCCAGTACTTC. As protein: CASSRQGQGQETQYF.

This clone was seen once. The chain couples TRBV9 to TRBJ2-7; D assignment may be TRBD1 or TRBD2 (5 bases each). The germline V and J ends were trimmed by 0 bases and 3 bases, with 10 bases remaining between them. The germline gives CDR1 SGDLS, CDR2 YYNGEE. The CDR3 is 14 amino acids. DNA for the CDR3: TGTGCCAGCAGCGTAGGGGACGGACACTACGAGCAGTACTTC. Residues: CASSVGDGHYEQYF.

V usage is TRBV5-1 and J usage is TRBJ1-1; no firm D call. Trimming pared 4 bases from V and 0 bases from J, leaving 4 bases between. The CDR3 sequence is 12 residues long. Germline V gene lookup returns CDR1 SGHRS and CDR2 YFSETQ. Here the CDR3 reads CASSHLNTEAFF. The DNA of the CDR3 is TGCGCCAGCAGCCACCTGAACACTGAAGCTTTCTTT.

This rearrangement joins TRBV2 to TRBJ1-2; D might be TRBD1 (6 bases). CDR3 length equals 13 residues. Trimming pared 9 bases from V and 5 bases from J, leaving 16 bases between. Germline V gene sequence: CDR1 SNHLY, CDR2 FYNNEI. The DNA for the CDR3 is TGTGCCAGTGCAGGACAGACCAATTATGGCTACACCTTC. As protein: CASAGQTNYGYTF.

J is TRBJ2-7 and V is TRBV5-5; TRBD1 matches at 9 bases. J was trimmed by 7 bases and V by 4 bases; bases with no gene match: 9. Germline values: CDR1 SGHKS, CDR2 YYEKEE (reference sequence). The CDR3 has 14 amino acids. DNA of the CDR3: TGTGCCAGCAGCACCCCTGGGACAGGGCGGGAGCAGTACTTC. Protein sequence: CASSTPGTGREQYF.

Here the CDR3 reads CASSERLAGVEDTQYF. As DNA, the CDR3 is TGTGCCAGCAGTGAGCGGCTAGCGGGAGTCGAAGATACGCAGTATTTT. The gene calls are TRBV2 and TRBJ2-3, with TRBD2 matching 10 bases. The CDR3 runs to 16 residues. V lost 3 bases, J lost 5 bases, and 8 bases stayed unmatched. Germline V gene lookup returns CDR1 SNHLY and CDR2 FYNNEI.

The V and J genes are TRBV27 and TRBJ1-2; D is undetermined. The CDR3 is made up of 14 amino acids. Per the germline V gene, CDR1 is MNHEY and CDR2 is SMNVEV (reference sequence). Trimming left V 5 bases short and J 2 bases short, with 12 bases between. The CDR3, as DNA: TGTGCCAGCAGTGCCCGGGCCCTGAACTATGGCTACACCTTC. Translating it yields CASSARALNYGYTF.